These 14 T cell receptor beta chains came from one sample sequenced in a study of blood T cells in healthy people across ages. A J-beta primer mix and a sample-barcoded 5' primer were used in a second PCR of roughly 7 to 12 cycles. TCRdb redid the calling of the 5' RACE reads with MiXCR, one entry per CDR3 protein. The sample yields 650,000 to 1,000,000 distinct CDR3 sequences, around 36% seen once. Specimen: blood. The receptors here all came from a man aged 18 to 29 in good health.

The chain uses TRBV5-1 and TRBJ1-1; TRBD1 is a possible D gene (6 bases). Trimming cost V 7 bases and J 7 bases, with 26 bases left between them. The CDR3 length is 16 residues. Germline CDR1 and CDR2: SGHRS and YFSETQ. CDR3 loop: CASHRADLGGIGEAFF. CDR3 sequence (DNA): TGCGCCAGCCACAGGGCAGACCTAGGGGGAATCGGTGAAGCTTTCTTT.

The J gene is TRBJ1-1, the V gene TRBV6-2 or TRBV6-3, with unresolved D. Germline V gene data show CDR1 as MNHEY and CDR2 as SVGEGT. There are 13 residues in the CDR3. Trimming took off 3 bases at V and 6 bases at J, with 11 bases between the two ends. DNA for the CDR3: TGTGCCAGCAGTTATGTTAAGTTTGCTGAAGCTTTCTTT. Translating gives CASSYVKFAEAFF.

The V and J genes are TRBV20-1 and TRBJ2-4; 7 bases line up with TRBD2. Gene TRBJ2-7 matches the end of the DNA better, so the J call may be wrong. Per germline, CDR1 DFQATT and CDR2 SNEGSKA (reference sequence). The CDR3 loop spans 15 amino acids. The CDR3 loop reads CSARGERAGTYEQYF. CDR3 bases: TGCAGTGCTAGAGGAGAACGAGCGGGGACTTACGAGCAGTACTTC.

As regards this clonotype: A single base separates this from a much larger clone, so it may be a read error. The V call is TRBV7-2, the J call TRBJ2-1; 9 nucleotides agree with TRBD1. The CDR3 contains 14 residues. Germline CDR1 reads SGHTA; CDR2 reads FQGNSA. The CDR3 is CASSRTGAPYEQCF. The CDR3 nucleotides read TGTGCCAGCAGCAGGACAGGGGCTCCCTACGAGCAGTGCTTC.

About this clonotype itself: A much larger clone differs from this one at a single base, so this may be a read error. The DNA of the CDR3 is TGTGCCAGCACCCTGGACGGGGAGAACATTCAGTACTTC. Its protein product is CASTLDGENIQYF. J is TRBJ2-4 and V is TRBV12-3 or TRBV12-4; D possibly corresponds to TRBD2 (5 bases). The V and J ends lost 7 bases and 7 bases respectively, with 14 bases between them. The length of the CDR3 is 13 residues.

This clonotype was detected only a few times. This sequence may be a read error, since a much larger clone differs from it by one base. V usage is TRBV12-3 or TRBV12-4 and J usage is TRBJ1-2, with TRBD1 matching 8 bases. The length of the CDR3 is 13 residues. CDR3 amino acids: CASSPGQVYGHTF. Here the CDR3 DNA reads TGTGCCAGCAGCCCGGGACAGGTTTATGGCCACACCTTC.

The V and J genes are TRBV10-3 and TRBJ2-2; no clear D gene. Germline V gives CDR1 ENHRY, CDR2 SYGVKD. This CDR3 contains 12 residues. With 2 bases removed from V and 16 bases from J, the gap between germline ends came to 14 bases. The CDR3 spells CAISERVSAPFF. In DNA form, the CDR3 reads TGTGCCATCAGTGAGCGGGTCTCAGCTCCGTTTTTT.

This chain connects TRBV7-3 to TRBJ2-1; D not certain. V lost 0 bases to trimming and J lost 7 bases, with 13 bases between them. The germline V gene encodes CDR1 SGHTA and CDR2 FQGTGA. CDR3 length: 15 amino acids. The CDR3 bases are TGTGCCAGCAGCTTAACTCTAGAGGCCGGAAATGAGCAGTTCTTC. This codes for CASSLTLEAGNEQFF.

This CDR3 reads CSAVPPGGFYQPQHF. CDR3 DNA sequence: TGCAGTGCTGTACCCCCGGGGGGGTTCTATCAGCCCCAGCATTTT. The chain combines TRBV20-1 with TRBJ1-5; the D gene is possibly TRBD1 (5 bases). Per germline, CDR1 DFQATT and CDR2 SNEGSKA (reference sequence). The CDR3 sequence is 15 residues long. V was shortened by 5 bases and J by 5 bases, with 19 bases between the two germline ends.

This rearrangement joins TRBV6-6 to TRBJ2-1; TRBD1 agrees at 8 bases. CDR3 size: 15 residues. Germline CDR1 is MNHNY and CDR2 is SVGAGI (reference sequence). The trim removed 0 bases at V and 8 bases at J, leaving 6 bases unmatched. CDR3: CASSYSLDRGDEQFF. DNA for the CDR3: TGTGCCAGCAGTTACTCCTTAGACAGGGGTGATGAGCAGTTCTTC.

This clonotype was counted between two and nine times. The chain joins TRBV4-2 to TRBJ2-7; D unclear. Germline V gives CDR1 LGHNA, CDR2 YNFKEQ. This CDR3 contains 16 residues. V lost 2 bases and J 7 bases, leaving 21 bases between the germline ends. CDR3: CASSQRVVGSYNEQYF. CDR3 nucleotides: TGTGCCAGCAGCCAAAGGGTAGTAGGGTCCTACAATGAGCAGTACTTC.

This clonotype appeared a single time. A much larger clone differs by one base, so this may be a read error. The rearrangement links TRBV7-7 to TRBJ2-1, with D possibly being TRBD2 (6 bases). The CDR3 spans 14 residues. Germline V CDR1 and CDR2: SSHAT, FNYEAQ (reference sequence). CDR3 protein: CASSAGPSYNGQFF. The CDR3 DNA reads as TGTGCTAGCTCGGCGGGGCCCTCCTACAATGGGCAGTTCTTC.

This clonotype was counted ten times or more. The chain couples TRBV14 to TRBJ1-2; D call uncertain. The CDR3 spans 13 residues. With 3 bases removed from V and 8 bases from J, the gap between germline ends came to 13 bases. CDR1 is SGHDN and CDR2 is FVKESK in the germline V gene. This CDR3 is CASSHRPLGGYTF. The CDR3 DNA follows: TGTGCCAGCAGCCACCGGCCCCTGGGGGGCTACACCTTC.

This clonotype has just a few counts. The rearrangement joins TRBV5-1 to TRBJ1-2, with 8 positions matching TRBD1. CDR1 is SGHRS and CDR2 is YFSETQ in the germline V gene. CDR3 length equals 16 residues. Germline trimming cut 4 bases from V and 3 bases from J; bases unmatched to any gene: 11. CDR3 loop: CASSPGKTGVHYGYTF. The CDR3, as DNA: TGCGCCAGCAGCCCTGGGAAGACAGGGGTCCACTATGGCTACACCTTC.